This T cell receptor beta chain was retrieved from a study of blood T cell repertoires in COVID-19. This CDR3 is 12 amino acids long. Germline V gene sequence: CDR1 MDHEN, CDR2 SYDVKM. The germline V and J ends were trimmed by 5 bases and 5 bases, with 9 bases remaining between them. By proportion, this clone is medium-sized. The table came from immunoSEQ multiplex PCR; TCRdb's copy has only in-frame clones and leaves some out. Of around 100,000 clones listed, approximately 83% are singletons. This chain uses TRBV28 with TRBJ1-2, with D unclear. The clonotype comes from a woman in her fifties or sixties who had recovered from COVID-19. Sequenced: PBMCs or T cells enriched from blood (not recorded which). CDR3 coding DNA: TGTGCCAGCAGTCCTTCGGAGTATGGCTACACCTTC. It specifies CASSPSEYGYTF.